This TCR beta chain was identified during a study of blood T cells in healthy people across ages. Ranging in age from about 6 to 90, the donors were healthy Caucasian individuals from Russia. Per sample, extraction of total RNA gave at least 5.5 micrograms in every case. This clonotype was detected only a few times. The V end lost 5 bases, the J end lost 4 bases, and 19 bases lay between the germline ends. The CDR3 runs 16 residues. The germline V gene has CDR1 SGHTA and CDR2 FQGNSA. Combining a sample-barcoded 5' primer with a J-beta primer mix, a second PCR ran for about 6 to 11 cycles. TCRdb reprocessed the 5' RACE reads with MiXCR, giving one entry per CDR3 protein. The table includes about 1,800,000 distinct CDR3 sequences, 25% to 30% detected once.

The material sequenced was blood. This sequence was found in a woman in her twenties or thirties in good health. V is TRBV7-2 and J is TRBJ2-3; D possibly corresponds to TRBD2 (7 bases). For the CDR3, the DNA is TGTGCCAGCAGCCCACGACGGCGGGGGCCCGCAGATACGCAGTATTTT. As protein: CASSPRRRGPADTQYF.